A single sample is the source of the 21 T cell receptor beta chains below, sequenced in a study of blood T cells in healthy people across ages. It was with a sample-barcoded 5' primer and a J-beta primer mix that a second PCR of about 6 to 12 cycles was run. MiXCR was run by TCRdb on the 5' RACE reads, yielding one entry per CDR3 protein. Of roughly 1.5 million distinct CDR3 sequences in the sample, 42% were seen once. The sequenced sample consisted of blood. The receptors shown here come from a woman between 18 and 30 years old in good health.

The chain combines TRBV12-3 or TRBV12-4 with TRBJ2-1; D gene ambiguous. Between the trimmed V and J ends, which lost 6 bases and 4 bases, there was a span of 10 bases. CDR3 length: 13 amino acids. Written as DNA, the CDR3 is TGTGCCAGCAGGCCTACAGAATACAATGAGCAGTTCTTC. Protein: CASRPTEYNEQFF.

This clonotype was found a few times. V gene TRBV3-1 combines with J gene TRBJ2-1; tentative D call: TRBD1 (5 bases). CDR1 and CDR2 from the germline V gene are LGHDT and YNNKEL (reference sequence). The CDR3 is 14 amino acids. V gave up 0 bases and J gave up 9 bases, with 12 bases separating them. CDR3 protein: CASSQEARASEQFF. The CDR3 bases are TGTGCCAGCAGCCAAGAAGCCAGGGCAAGTGAGCAGTTCTTC.

V usage is TRBV13 and J usage is TRBJ2-3, with D hard to call. The CDR3 is 11 amino acids. Trimming removed 0 bases from V and 11 bases from J, with 6 bases in between. In germline, CDR1 is PRHDT, CDR2 FYEKMQ (reference sequence). Here the CDR3 DNA reads TGTGCCAGCAGCTTAGGGGAACTGCAGTATTTT. Amino acids: CASSLGELQYF.

The rearrangement uses TRBV20-1 and TRBJ2-1; TRBD2 agrees at 8 bases. Germline CDR1 is DFQATT and CDR2 is SNEGSKA (reference sequence). The V gene end was trimmed by 0 bases and the J gene end by 6 bases; junction bases not matched to a gene: 4. This CDR3 is 14 amino acids long. Here the CDR3 DNA reads TGCAGTGCTAGAGAACCGGGAGGGACCAATGAGCAGTTCTTC. Its protein product is CSAREPGGTNEQFF.

This clonotype was picked up a small number of times. The chain couples TRBV7-9 to TRBJ1-1; no reliable D call. The germline V gene has CDR1 SEHNR and CDR2 FQNEAQ (reference sequence). With 7 bases removed from V and 1 base from J, the gap between germline ends came to 13 bases. The CDR3 loop spans 14 amino acids. The CDR3 DNA is TGTGCCAGCACCCCTATAACAAAGAACACTGAAGCTTTCTTT. Protein sequence: CASTPITKNTEAFF.

CDR3 protein: CASSPIAGSPFTEQYF. Written as DNA, the CDR3 is TGTGCCAGTAGTCCCATAGCGGGAAGTCCCTTTACCGAGCAGTACTTC. The chain recombines TRBV19 with TRBJ2-5; TRBD2 aligns across 8 bases. The tail of the sequence fits TRBJ2-7 better, so the J call may be wrong. This CDR3 has 16 residues. Germline CDR1 LNHDA, CDR2 SQIVND (reference sequence).

The chain links TRBV7-2 to TRBJ1-1; a weak D match, TRBD1 (5 bases). V was clipped by 5 bases and J by 4 bases, with 14 bases between them. The CDR3 length is 14 residues. In germline, CDR1 is SGHTA, CDR2 FQGNSA. Here the CDR3 reads CASSDNWGFTEAFF. The CDR3, as DNA: TGTGCCAGCAGCGACAATTGGGGGTTCACTGAAGCTTTCTTT.

The chain recombines TRBV20-1 with TRBJ2-3; perhaps TRBD2 as D (5 bases). V was pared by 3 bases and J by 0 bases, with 10 bases between. The CDR3 length is 14 residues. The germline CDR1 and CDR2 sequences are DFQATT and SNEGSKA (reference sequence). In DNA, the CDR3 is TGCAGTGCTAGGACCTGGACTAGCACAGATACGCAGTATTTT. Translated: CSARTWTSTDTQYF.

The chain recombines TRBV20-1 with TRBJ2-2, with D possibly being TRBD2 (7 bases). Germline CDR1 and CDR2: DFQATT and SNEGSKA (reference sequence). Trimming removed 4 bases at V and 1 base at J, with 10 bases between. There are 14 residues in the CDR3. The CDR3 is CSAMRGRNTGELFF. The CDR3 DNA sequence: TGCAGTGCTATGCGGGGGCGGAACACCGGGGAGCTGTTTTTT.

The chain couples TRBV15 to TRBJ2-1, with D perhaps matching TRBD1 (5 bases). The CDR3 spans 15 residues. Germline V gene sequence: CDR1 LNHNV, CDR2 YYDKDF (reference sequence). V was pared by 2 bases and J by 4 bases, with 12 bases between. CDR3 sequence reads: CATSRPGYRYNEQFF. The CDR3 nucleotides are TGTGCCACCAGCAGACCCGGGTACAGGTACAATGAGCAGTTCTTC.

This clonotype occurred a few times. The chain has TRBV12-5 and TRBJ2-3; maybe TRBD1 (5 bases). The length of the CDR3 is 16 residues. Germline-derived CDR1 and CDR2 are LGHNT and FRNRAP. The V and J ends lost 7 bases and 2 bases respectively, with 19 bases between them. CDR3 nucleotide sequence: TGTGCTAGTGTTGACACAGGTTGGAAAAACACAGATACGCAGTATTTT. Translated, it gives CASVDTGWKNTDTQYF.

This clonotype turned up a few times. The V gene is TRBV29-1, the J gene TRBJ2-7; D remains unclear. V was cut by 3 bases and J by 1 base, with 7 bases left in between. The CDR3 runs 12 residues. From germline, CDR1 is SQVTM and CDR2 ANQGSEA. The CDR3 region is CSVEVQSYEQYF. CDR3 bases: TGCAGCGTTGAGGTCCAGTCCTACGAGCAGTACTTC.

The V call is TRBV12-3 or TRBV12-4, the J call TRBJ2-7; the D call may be TRBD1 or TRBD2 (5 bases each). The CDR3 has 13 amino acids. Trimming removed 4 bases at V and 2 bases at J, with 9 bases between. The CDR3 region is CASSWGSTYEQYF. CDR3 DNA: TGTGCCAGCAGTTGGGGGTCTACCTACGAGCAGTACTTC.

The chain employs TRBV4-3 and TRBJ2-1; 11 nucleotides match TRBD2. CDR1 and CDR2 from the germline V gene are LGHNA and YSLEER. V shed 0 bases, J shed 4 bases, and the junction held 5 bases outside the gene matches. The CDR3 runs 17 residues. The CDR3 nucleotides are TGCGCCAGCAGCCAAGACCAACTAGCGGGAGTTTACAATGAGCAGTTCTTC. Amino acid sequence: CASSQDQLAGVYNEQFF.

The chain joins TRBV29-1 to TRBJ1-1; 7 nucleotides agree with TRBD1. Germline CDR1 reads SQVTM; CDR2 reads ANQGSEA. The CDR3 is 12 amino acids. V trimming: 4 bases; J trimming: 6 bases; junction bases outside the gene matches: 5. CDR3 nucleotides: TGCAGCGTTGTAGGGGGCGGCGCTGAAGCTTTCTTT. This codes for CSVVGGGAEAFF.

The J gene is TRBJ1-3, the V gene TRBV4-3; no clear D gene. Germline V lookup: CDR1 LGHNA, CDR2 YSLEER. The germline V and J ends were trimmed by 0 bases and 0 bases, with 9 bases remaining between them. This CDR3 is 16 amino acids long. CDR3: CASSQDWTFSGNTIYF. The CDR3, as DNA: TGCGCCAGCAGCCAAGATTGGACCTTCTCTGGAAACACCATATATTTT.

The V call is TRBV20-1, the J call TRBJ2-1; tentatively, D is TRBD2 (6 bases). Trimming shortened V by 4 bases and J by 9 bases, and 19 bases separated the two germline ends. Germline CDR1 is DFQATT and CDR2 is SNEGSKA (reference sequence). The CDR3 runs 14 residues. This CDR3 is CSAIHRRESGEQFF. CDR3 in DNA: TGCAGTGCTATCCACCGGCGGGAAAGCGGTGAGCAGTTCTTC.

The V gene is TRBV10-3, the J gene TRBJ1-1; D may be TRBD1 (6 bases). Germline CDR1 reads ENHRY; CDR2 reads SYGVKD. The CDR3 consists of 18 residues. With 0 bases removed from V and 0 bases from J, the gap between germline ends came to 17 bases. The CDR3: CAISESKLTGSLNTEAFF. The DNA for the CDR3 is TGTGCCATCAGTGAGTCGAAATTAACAGGGTCCCTGAACACTGAAGCTTTCTTT.

The rearrangement joins TRBV6-6 to TRBJ1-4; D is undetermined. The CDR3 has 13 residues. The V end was cut by 6 bases, the J end by 7 bases, with 12 bases between. Germline V gives CDR1 MNHNY, CDR2 SVGAGI (reference sequence). DNA of the CDR3: TGTGCCAGCAGCACCCCGGGGAGTGAAAAACTGTTTTTT. Amino acid sequence: CASSTPGSEKLFF.

Written as DNA, the CDR3 is TGTGCCAGCAGCTCATTGACGGGAACCTGCGAGCAGTACTTC. It encodes CASSSLTGTCEQYF. The rearrangement joins TRBV7-9 to TRBJ2-1, with D possibly TRBD2 on 5 matching bases. The J call may be wrong; the DNA end is better matched by TRBJ2-7. This CDR3 spans 14 amino acids. Germline V gene sequence: CDR1 SEHNR, CDR2 FQNEAQ (reference sequence).

The chain employs TRBV28 and TRBJ1-5; the match to TRBD1 covers 9 bases. CDR1 is MDHEN and CDR2 is SYDVKM in the germline V gene. CDR3 size: 15 residues. Trimming at V came to 6 bases and at J to 7 bases, leaving 10 bases not matched to a gene. CDR3 coding DNA: TGTGCCAGCAGGGCGGGCACAGGGGGCTGGCAGCCCCAGCATTTT. As protein: CASRAGTGGWQPQHF.